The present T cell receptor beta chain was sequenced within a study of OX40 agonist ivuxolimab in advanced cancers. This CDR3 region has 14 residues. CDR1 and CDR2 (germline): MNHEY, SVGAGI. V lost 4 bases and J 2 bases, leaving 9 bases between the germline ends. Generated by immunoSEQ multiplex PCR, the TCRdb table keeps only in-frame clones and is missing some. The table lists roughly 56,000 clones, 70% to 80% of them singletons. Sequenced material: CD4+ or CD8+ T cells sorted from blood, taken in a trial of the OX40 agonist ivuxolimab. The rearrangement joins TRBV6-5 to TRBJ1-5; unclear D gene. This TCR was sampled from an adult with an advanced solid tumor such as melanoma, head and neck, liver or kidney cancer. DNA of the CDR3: TGTGCCAGCAGTTGGACGGCCGGCAATCAGCCCCAGCATTTT. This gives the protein CASSWTAGNQPQHF.